These T cell receptor beta chains were read from a single sample in a study of tissue T cells after allogeneic stem cell transplantation. The protocol was immunoSEQ multiplex PCR, while the TCRdb copy is restricted to in-frame clones and leaves out a portion. The sample includes several thousand clones, 59% of them seen just once. This specimen was tissue from the jejunum, taken at autopsy. The receptor source for this set is a male donor aged 60 or over with lung cancer. Each CDR3 is given without its conserved first and last residue. Fields, in order: V gene, D gene, J gene, CDR3 protein. The D gene is left open where the match is weak.

TRBV9,NA,TRBJ2-1,ASSVVGTYNEQF
TRBV6-5,NA,TRBJ2-1,ASSWTASYNEQF
TRBV3-1/TRBV3-2,NA,TRBJ2-2,ASSQEGRSTGELF
TRBV7-9,TRBD2,TRBJ2-5,ASSPGTRETQY
TRBV15,NA,TRBJ1-5,ATSRDSRGDEPQH
TRBV6-5,NA,TRBJ1-5,ASSSSRRSNQPQH
TRBV15,NA,TRBJ1-2,ATSRDMVAGRYGYT
TRBV5-1,TRBD1,TRBJ2-2,ASRPHGTANTGELF
TRBV14,NA,TRBJ1-4,ASSQGFSNYEKLF
TRBV7-8,NA,TRBJ2-7,ASSGEAYEQY
TRBV7-2,NA,TRBJ1-2,ASSFGGDYGYT
TRBV4-3,NA,TRBJ1-1,ASSQQGSTEAF
TRBV4-1,NA,TRBJ1-5,ASSQTANQPQH
TRBV30,NA,TRBJ1-6,AWSVRGGGNSPLH
TRBV4-1,NA,TRBJ1-5,ASSQAGPLINQPQH
TRBV13,NA,TRBJ2-7,ASSLSLISSYEQY
TRBV2,NA,TRBJ1-6,ASSGTATMSNSPLH
TRBV4-3,NA,TRBJ1-2,ASSQDVRGGIGYT
TRBV15,NA,TRBJ2-7,ATRGGVQGYEQY
TRBV19,TRBD1,TRBJ1-2,ASTSIRTGGNYGYT
TRBV10-3,NA,TRBJ2-7,AISESTGKYEQY
TRBV7-7,NA,TRBJ1-4,ASSPRDPATNEKLF
TRBV11-3,NA,TRBJ1-6,ASSVDLASPLH
TRBV30,NA,TRBJ1-6,AQPSTSSYNSPLH
TRBV7-9,NA,TRBJ1-1,ASSLGGNRDTEAF
TRBV5-1,TRBD1,TRBJ1-1,ASSSGQDTEAF
TRBV2,TRBD2,TRBJ2-2,AENSGANTGELF
TRBV6-1,NA,TRBJ1-2,ASSEAPGRYYGYT
TRBV7-2,TRBD1,TRBJ1-2,ASSLQGGNYGYT
TRBV5-6,NA,TRBJ1-2,ASSSRSIYT
TRBV28,NA,TRBJ1-3,ASSTWTASSGNTIY
TRBV27,TRBD1,TRBJ1-1,ASSLWRSDRGTEAF
TRBV6-2/TRBV6-3,TRBD2,TRBJ2-1,ASSLTGTTYNEQF
TRBV7-6,TRBD1,TRBJ1-2,ASSPGQGLGGYT
TRBV10-3,NA,TRBJ1-5,AISEGRNSNQPQH